This paragraph covers one TCR beta chain sequence. Its target is unknown. The data belong to a study of a mutant IDH1 vaccine in newly diagnosed glioma. The overall study: Initiation of the vaccine course occurred 4-6 weeks after radiotherapy alone, or alongside temozolomide cycles. Most patients had radiochemotherapy with temozolomide before enrollment; others had one alone.

CDR1 is MDHEN, CDR2 SYDVKM, per germline. This CDR3 comprises 14 residues. The J segment lost 1 base and the V segment lost 6 bases, leaving 5 bases of the junction unmatched. General study findings and limits: Pseudoprogression appeared independent of alterations in top peripheral clonotypes.

TCRdb's copy holds only in-frame clones and misses some; the assay was immunoSEQ multiplex PCR. Of around 53,000 clones listed, more than 85% are singletons. The time point here: week 11, during vaccination. Vaccine doses each comprised 300 ug of mutant IDH1 20-mer peptide, with topical imiquimod. New WHO grade 3 or 4 astrocytomas that were IDH1-mutant and ATRX-lost occurred in the donors. The genes are TRBV28 and TRBJ2-7, with 8 bases matching TRBD2. This clonotype originated in a man between 50 and 59 years old with glioma. The sequences come from PBMCs, collected from a glioma patient whose treatment included an IDH1 peptide vaccine. As DNA, the CDR3 is TGTGCCAGCAGGGGGCGGGGGGCGTCCTACGAGCAGTACTTC. Its protein product is CASRGRGASYEQYF. Filled out from reference TRBV28 and TRBJ2-7, the complete variable domain reads DVKVTQSSRYLVKRTGEKVFLECVQDMDHENMFWYRQDPGLGLRLIYFSYDVKMKEKGDIPEGYSVSREKKERFSLILESASTNQTSMYLCASRGRGASYEQYFGPGTRLTVT.